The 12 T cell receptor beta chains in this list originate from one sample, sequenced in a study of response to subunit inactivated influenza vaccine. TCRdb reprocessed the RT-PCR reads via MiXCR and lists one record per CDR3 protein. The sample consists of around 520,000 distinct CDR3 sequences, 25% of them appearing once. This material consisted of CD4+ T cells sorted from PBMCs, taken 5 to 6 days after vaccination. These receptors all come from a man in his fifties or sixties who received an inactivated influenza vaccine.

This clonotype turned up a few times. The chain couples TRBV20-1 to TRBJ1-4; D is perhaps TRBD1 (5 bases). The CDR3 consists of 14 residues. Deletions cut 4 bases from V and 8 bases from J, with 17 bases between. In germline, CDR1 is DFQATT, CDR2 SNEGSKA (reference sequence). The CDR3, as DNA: TGCAGTGCTACCCCAGGGTCGGGTGGGGAAAAACTGTTTTTT. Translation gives CSATPGSGGEKLFF.

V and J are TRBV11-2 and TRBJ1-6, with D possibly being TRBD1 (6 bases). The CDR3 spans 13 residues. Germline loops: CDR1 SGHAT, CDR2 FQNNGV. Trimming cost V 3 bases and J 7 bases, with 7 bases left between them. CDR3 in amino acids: CASSFTGNSPLHF. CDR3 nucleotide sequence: TGTGCCAGCAGCTTTACAGGGAATTCACCCCTCCACTTT.

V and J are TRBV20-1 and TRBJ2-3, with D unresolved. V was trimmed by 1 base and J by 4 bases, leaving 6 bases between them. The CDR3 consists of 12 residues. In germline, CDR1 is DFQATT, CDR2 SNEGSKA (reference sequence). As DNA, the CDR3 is TGCAGTGCTAGAGGTTGGGCAGATACGCAGTATTTT. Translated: CSARGWADTQYF.

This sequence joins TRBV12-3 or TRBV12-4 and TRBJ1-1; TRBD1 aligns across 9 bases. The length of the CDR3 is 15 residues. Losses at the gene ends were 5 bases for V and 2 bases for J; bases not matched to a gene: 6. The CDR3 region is CASSPRQGGNTEAFF. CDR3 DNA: TGTGCCAGCAGTCCTCGACAGGGGGGTAACACTGAAGCTTTCTTT.

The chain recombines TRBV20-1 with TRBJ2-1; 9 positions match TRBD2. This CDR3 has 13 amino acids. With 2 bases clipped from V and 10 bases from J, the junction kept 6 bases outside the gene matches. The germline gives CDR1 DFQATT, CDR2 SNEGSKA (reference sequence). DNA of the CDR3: TGCAGTGCTAGATTAGCGGGAGTAGGGGAGCAGTTCTTC. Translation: CSARLAGVGEQFF.

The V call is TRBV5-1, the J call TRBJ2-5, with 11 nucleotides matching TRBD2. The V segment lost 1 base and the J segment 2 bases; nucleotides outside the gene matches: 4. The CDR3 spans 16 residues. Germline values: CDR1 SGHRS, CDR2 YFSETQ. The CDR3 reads CASSLFGTSGQETQYF. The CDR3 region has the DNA TGCGCCAGCAGCTTGTTCGGGACTAGCGGTCAAGAGACCCAGTACTTC.

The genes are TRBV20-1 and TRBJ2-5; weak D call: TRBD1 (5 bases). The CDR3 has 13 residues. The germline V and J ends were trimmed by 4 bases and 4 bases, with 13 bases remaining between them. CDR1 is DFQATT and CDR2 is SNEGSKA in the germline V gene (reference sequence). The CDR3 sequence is CSAKRQGSETQYF. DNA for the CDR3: TGCAGTGCTAAGAGGCAGGGTTCAGAGACCCAGTACTTC.

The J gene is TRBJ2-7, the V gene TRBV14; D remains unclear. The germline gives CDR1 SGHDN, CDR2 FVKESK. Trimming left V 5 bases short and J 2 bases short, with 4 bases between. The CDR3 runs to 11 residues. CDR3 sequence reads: CASSNAYEQYF. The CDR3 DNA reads TGTGCCAGCAGCAACGCCTACGAGCAGTACTTC. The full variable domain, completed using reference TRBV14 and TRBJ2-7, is EAGVTQFPSHSVIEKGQTVTLRCDPISGHDNLYWYRRVMGKEIKFLLHFVKESKQDESGMPNNRFLAERTGGTYSTLKVQPAELEDSGVYFCASSNAYEQYFGPGTRLTVT.

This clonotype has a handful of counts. The CDR3 nucleotides are TGTGCCCGGTCCGGGGGGCCCACTAGAAACCAAGAGACCCAGTTCTTC. This gives the protein CARSGGPTRNQETQFF. J is TRBJ2-5 and V is TRBV30; tentative D call: TRBD2 (7 bases). Matching the DNA end better, TRBJ2-1 makes the J call doubtful. Germline V gene lookup returns CDR1 GTSNPN and CDR2 SVGIG (reference sequence). CDR3 length: 16 amino acids.

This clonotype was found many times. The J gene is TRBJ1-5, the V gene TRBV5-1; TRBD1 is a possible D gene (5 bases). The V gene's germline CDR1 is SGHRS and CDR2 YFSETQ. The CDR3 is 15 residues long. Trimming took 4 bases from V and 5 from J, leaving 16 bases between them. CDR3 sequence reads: CASSAQGGGDQPQHF. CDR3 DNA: TGCGCCAGCAGCGCTCAGGGTGGAGGTGATCAGCCCCAGCATTTT.

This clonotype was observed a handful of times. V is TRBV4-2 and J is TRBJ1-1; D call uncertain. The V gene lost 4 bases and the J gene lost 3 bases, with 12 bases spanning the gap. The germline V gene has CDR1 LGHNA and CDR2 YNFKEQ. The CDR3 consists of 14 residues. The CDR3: CASSRGRFDTEAFF. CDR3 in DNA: TGTGCCAGCAGCCGAGGAAGGTTCGACACTGAAGCTTTCTTT.

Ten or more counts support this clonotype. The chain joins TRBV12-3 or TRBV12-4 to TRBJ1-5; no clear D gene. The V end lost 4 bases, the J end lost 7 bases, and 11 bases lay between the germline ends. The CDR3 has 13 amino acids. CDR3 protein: CASSSWENQPQHF. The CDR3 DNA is TGTGCCAGCAGTTCGTGGGAAAACCAGCCCCAGCATTTT.